This TCR beta chain appears in the sequencing data of a study of Graves' ophthalmopathy and Graves' hyperthyroidism. There are many counts of this clonotype. As yet, its antigen is unknown. Germline values: CDR1 LNHNV, CDR2 YYDKDF (reference sequence). The CDR3 is 17 residues long. With 1 base clipped from V and 0 bases from J, the junction kept 6 bases outside the gene matches. Patients with other autoimmune diseases, uncontrolled infections, pregnancy or lactation were excluded. Broader study findings: For separating ophthalmopathy from stable hyperthyroidism, a 13-signature model gave 85% to 90% sensitivity and about 82% specificity. Blood shared most expanded thyroid clonotypes above 0.001 frequency. Sensitivity reached nearly 71% and specificity approximately 72% when the model predicted ophthalmopathy progression.

The TCR beta CDR3 regions underwent amplification from RNA transcripts. An opening RT-PCR round employed HTBI primers and preceded a second-round multiplex PCR. TCRdb used MiXCR to reprocess the multiplex PCR reads, holding one entry per CDR3 protein. Of about 400,000 distinct CDR3 sequences listed, roughly 21% are singletons. The chain employs TRBV15 and TRBJ2-4; 7 positions match TRBD2. Material for sequencing was peripheral blood. This receptor was taken from a young woman with stable Graves' hyperthyroidism. CDR3 protein: CATSRVWRERAKNIQYF. The DNA of the CDR3 is TGTGCCACCAGCAGAGTTTGGCGGGAGAGAGCCAAAAACATTCAGTACTTC. Full variable domain (remainder filled in from reference TRBV15 and TRBJ2-4): DAMVIQNPRYQVTQFGKPVTLSCSQTLNHNVMYWYQQKSSQAPKLLFHYYDKDFNNEADTPDNFQSRRPNTSFCFLDIRSPGLGDTAMYLCATSRVWRERAKNIQYFGAGTRLSVL.